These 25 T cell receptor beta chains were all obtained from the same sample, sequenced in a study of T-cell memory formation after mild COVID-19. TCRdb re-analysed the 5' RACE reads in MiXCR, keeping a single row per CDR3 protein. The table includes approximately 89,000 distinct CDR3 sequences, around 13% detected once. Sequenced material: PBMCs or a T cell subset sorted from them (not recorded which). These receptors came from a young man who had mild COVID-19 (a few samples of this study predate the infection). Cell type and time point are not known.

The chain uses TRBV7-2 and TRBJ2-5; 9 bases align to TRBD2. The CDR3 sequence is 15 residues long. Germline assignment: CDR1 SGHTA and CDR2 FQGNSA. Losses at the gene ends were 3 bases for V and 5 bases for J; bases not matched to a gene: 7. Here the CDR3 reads CASSFHPSGEETQYF. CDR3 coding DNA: TGTGCCAGCAGCTTTCACCCTAGCGGGGAGGAGACCCAGTACTTC.

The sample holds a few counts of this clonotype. The CDR3 spells CASSFEDSNQPQHF. DNA of the CDR3: TGTGCCAGCAGTTTTGAGGACAGCAATCAGCCCCAGCATTTT. The V and J genes are TRBV12-3 or TRBV12-4 and TRBJ1-5; no firm D call. The germline V and J ends were trimmed by 3 bases and 1 base, with 7 bases remaining between them. The CDR3 is 14 residues long.

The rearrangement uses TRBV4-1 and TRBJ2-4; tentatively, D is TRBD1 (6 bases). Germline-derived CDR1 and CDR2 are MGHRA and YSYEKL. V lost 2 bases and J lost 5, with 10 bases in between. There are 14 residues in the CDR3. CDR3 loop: CASSQTGNQNIQYF. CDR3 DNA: TGCGCCAGCAGCCAAACAGGGAATCAAAACATTCAGTACTTC.

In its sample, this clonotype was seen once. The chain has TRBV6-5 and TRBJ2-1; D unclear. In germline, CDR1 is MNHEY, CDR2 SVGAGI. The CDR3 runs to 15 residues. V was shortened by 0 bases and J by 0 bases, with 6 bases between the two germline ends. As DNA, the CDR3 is TGTGCCAGCAGTTACTCGGCAGACTCCTACAATGAGCAGTTCTTC. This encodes CASSYSADSYNEQFF.

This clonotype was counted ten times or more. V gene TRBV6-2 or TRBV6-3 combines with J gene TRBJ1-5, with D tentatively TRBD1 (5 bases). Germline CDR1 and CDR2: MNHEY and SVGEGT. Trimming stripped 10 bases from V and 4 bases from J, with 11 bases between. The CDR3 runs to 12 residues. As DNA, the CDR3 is TGTGCCACAGGGTCAGGGAATCAGCCCCAGCATTTT. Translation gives CATGSGNQPQHF.

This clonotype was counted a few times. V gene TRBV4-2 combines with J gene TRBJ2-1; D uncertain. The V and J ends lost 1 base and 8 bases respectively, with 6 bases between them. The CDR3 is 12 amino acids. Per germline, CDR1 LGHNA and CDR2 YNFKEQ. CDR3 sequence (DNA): TGTGCCAGCAGCCAAGTAGAGGATGAGCAGTTCTTC. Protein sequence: CASSQVEDEQFF.

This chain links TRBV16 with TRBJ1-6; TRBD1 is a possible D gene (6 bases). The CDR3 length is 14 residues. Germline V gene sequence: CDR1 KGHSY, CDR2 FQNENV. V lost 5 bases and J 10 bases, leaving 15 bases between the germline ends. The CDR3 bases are TGTGCCAGCAGCACCCTCGGGGGCGACTCACCCCTCCACTTT. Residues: CASSTLGGDSPLHF.

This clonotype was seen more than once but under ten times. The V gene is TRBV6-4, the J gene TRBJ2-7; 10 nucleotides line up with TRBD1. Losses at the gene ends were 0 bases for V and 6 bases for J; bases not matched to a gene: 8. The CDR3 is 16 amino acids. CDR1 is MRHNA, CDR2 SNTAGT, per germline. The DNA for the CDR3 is TGTGCCAGCAGTGACTCGATGGACAGGGGGGCCTCCGAGCAGTACGTC. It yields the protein CASSDSMDRGASEQYV.

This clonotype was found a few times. As DNA, the CDR3 is TGCAGTGCTAGAGAGGACATCCGCTACGAGCAGTACTTC. It specifies CSAREDIRYEQYF. The V gene is TRBV20-1, the J gene TRBJ2-7, with D perhaps matching TRBD1 (5 bases). The CDR3 length is 13 residues. Per germline, CDR1 DFQATT and CDR2 SNEGSKA (reference sequence). Trimming shortened V by 0 bases and J by 3 bases, and 9 bases separated the two germline ends.

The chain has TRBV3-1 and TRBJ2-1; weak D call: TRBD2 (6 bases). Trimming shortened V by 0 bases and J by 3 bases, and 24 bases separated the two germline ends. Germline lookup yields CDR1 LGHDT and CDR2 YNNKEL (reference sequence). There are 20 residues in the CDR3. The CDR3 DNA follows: TGTGCCAGCAGCCAAGATGCGTTTGCTGCATTAGGAGGGATCTACAATGAGCAGTTCTTC. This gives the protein CASSQDAFAALGGIYNEQFF.

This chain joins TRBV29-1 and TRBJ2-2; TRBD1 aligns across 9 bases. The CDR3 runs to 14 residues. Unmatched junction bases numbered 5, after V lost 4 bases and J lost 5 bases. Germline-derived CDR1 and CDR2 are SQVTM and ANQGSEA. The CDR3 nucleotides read TGCAGCGTTGTTGAACAGGGGGCAACCGGGGAGCTGTTTTTT. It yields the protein CSVVEQGATGELFF.

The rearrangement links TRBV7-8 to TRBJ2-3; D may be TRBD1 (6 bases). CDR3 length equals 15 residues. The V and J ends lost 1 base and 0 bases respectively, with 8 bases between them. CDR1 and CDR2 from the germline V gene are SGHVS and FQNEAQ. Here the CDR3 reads CASSLVRGSTDTQYF. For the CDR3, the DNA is TGTGCCAGCAGCTTAGTCAGGGGAAGCACAGATACGCAGTATTTT.

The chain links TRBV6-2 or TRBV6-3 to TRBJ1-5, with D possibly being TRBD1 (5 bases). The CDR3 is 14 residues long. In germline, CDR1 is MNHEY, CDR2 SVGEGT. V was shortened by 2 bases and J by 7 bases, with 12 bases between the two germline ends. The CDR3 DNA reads TGTGCCAGCAGTTACGGTCCGGGACGGCAGCCCCAGCATTTT. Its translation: CASSYGPGRQPQHF.

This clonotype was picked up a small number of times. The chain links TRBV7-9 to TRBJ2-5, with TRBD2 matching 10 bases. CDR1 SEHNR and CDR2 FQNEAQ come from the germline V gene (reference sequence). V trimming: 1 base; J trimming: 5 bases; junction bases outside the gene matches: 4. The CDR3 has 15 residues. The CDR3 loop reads CASSLVRLAGETQYF. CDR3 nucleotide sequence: TGTGCCAGCAGCTTAGTCCGACTAGCGGGCGAGACCCAGTACTTC.

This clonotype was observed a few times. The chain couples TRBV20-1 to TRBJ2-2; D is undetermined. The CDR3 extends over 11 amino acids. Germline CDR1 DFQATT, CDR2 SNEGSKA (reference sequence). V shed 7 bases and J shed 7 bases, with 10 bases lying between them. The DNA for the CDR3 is TGCAGTGTCGGGTACAACGGGGAGCTGTTTTTT. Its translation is CSVGYNGELFF.

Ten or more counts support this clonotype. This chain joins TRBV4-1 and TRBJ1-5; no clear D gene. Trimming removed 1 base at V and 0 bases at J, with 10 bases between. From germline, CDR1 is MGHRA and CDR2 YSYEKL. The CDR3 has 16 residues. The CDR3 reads CASSQGNYFSNQPQHF. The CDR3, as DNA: TGCGCCAGCAGCCAAGGGAATTACTTTAGCAATCAGCCCCAGCATTTT.

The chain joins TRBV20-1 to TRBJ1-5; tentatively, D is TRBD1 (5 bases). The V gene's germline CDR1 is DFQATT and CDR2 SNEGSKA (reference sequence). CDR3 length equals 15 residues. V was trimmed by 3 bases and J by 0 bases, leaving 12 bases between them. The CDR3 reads CSASAGIYSNQPQHF. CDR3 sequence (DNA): TGCAGTGCTAGCGCAGGGATTTATAGCAATCAGCCCCAGCATTTT.

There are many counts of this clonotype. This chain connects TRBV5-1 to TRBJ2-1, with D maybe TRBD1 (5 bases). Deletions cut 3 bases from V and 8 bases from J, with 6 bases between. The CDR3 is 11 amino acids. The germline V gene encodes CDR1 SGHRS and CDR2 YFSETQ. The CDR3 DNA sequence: TGCGCCAGCAGCTCAGGGTATGAGCAGTTCTTC. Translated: CASSSGYEQFF. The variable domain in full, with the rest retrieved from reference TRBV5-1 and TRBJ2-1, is KAGVTQTPRYLIKTRGQQVTLSCSPISGHRSVSWYQQTPGQGLQFLFEYFSETQRNKGNFPGRFSGRQFSNSRSEMNVSTLELGDSALYLCASSSGYEQFFGPGTRLTVL.

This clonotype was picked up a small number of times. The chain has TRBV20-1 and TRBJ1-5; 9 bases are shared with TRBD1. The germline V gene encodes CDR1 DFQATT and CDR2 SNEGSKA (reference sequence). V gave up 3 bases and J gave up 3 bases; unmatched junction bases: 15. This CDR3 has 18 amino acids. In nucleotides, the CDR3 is TGCAGTGCTAGTTGGGTCACAGGGGGCAGTTTAGCCAATCAGCCCCAGCATTTT. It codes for CSASWVTGGSLANQPQHF.

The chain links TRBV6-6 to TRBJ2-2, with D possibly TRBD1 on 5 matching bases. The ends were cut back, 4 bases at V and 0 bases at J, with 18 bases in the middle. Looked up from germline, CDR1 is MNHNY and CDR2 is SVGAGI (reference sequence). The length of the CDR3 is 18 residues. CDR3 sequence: CASSSTALDIANTGELFF. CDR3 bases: TGTGCCAGCAGTTCGACCGCCTTGGACATCGCGAACACCGGGGAGCTGTTTTTT.

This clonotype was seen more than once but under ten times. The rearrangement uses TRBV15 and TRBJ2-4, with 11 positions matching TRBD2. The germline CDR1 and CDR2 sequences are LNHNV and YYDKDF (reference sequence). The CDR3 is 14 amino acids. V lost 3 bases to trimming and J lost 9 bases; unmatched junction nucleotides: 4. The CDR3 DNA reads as TGTGCCACCAGCAGGACTAGCGGGGACGCCATTCAGTACTTC. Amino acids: CATSRTSGDAIQYF.

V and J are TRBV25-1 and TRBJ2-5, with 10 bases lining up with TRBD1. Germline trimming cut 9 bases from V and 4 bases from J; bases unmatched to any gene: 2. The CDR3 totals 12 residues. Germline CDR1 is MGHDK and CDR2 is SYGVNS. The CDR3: CASRTGGETQYF. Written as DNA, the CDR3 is TGTGCCAGTAGGACAGGGGGAGAGACCCAGTACTTC.

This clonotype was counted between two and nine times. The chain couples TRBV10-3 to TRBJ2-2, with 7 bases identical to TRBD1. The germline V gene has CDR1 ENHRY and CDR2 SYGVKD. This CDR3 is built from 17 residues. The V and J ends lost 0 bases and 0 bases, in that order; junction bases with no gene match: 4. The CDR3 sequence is CAISESIGTANTGELFF. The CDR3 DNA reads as TGTGCCATCAGTGAGTCGATTGGGACAGCGAACACCGGGGAGCTGTTTTTT.

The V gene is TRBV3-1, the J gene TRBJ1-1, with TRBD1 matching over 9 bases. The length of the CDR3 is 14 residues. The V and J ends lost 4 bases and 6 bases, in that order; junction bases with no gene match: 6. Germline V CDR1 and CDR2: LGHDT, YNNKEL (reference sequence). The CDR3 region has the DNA TGTGCCAGCAGCCGAGGGACAGGGACCCCTGAAGCTTTCTTT. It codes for CASSRGTGTPEAFF. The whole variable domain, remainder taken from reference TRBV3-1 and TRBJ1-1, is DTAVSQTPKYLVTQMGNDKSIKCEQNLGHDTMYWYKQDSKKFLKIMFSYNNKELIINETVPNRFSPKSPDKAHLNLHINSLELGDSAVYFCASSRGTGTPEAFFGQGTRLTVV.

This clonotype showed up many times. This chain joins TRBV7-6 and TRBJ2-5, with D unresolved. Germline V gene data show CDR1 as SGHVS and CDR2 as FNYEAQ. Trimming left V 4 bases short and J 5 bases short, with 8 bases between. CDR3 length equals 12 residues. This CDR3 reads CASSSLSETQYF. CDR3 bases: TGTGCCAGCAGCTCTCTCTCGGAGACCCAGTACTTC.